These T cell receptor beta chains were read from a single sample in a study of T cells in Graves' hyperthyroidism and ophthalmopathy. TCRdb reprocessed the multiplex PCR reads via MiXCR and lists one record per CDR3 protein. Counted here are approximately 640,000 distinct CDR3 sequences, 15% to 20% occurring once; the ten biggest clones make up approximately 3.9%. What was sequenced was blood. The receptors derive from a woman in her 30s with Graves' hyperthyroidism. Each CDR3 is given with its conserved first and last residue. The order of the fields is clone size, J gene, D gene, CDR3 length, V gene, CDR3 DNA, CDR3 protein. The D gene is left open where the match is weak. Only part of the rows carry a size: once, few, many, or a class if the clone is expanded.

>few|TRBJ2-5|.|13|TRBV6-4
TGTGCCAGCAGTGTTGAGGTCTGGGAGACCCAGTACTTC
CASSVEVWETQYF
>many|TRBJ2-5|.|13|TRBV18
TGTGCCAGCTCACCGACAAAAGAAGAGACCCAGTACTTC
CASSPTKEETQYF
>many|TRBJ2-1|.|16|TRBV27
TGTGCCAGCAGTTTAAGGGCGGGGCAATCCTACAATGAGCAGTTCTTC
CASSLRAGQSYNEQFF
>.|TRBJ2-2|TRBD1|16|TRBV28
TGTGCCAGCAGTCCCCAGACAGGGGGTGTTGCCGGGGAGCTGTTTTTT
CASSPQTGGVAGELFF
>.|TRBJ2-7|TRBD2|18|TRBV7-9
TGTGCCAGCAGCTCCCCGATCGGTCTAGCGGGAGAGACCTACGAGCAGTACTTC
CASSSPIGLAGETYEQYF
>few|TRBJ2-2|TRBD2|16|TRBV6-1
TGTGCCAGCAGGCGACTAGCGGGAGAATCCGCCGGGGAGCTGTTTTTT
CASRRLAGESAGELFF
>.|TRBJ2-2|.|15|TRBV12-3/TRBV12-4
TGTGCCAGCAGTTCACGTTACCAATACACCGGGGAGCTGTTTTTT
CASSSRYQYTGELFF
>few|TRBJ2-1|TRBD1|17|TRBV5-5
TGTGCCAGCAGCTTCGGCGTCGGACAGGAGGACTACAATGAGCAGTTCTTC
CASSFGVGQEDYNEQFF
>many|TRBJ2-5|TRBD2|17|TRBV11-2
TGTGCCAGCAGCTTTATCGGGACTAGCGGGACTCAAGAGACCCAGTACTTC
CASSFIGTSGTQETQYF
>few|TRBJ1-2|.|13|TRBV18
TGTGCCAGCTCACCCGGGCAGGACCGGGGCTACACCTTC
CASSPGQDRGYTF
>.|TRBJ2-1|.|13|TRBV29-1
TGCAGCGTTGAAGTAGTTTCCTACAATGAGCAGTTCTTC
CSVEVVSYNEQFF
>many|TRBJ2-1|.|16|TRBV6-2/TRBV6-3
TGTGCCAGCAGTTACGACGCGGCGGGCTCCTACAATGAGCAGTTCTTC
CASSYDAAGSYNEQFF
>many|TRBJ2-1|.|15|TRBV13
TGTGCCAGCAGCTTTCGGTCTAGCCGGGGGGCGTCGCAGTTCTTC
CASSFRSSRGASQFF
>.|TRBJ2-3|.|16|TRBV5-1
TGCGCCAGCAGCGTAGGGGCCGTTCCGGCCCGAGATACGCAGTATTTT
CASSVGAVPARDTQYF
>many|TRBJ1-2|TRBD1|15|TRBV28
TGTGCCAGCAGTTTGCCCGGGACAGGGAGTGGGGGCTACACCTTC
CASSLPGTGSGGYTF
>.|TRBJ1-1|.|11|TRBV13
TGTGCCTGCAGCTTAGGGAATGAAGCTTTCTTT
CACSLGNEAFF
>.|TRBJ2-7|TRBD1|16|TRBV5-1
TGCGCCAGCAGCTTGGAAGGGACAGGGACGTTCTACGAGCAGTACTTC
CASSLEGTGTFYEQYF
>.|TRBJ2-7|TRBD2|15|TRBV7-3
TGTGCCAGCAGCTTATACGGGGGGGGTATTTACGAGCAGTACTTC
CASSLYGGGIYEQYF
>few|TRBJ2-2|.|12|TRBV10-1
TGCGCCAGCAGTGAGTCAGTCGGGGAGCTGTTTTTT
CASSESVGELFF
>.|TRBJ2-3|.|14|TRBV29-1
TGCAGCGGCCGGCTAGCGTTAGACGCAGATACGCAGTATTTT
CSGRLALDADTQYF
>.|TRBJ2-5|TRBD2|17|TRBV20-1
TGCAGTGCTAGAGATACCCCTAGCGGGAGGGCCCCAGAGACCCAGTACTTC
CSARDTPSGRAPETQYF
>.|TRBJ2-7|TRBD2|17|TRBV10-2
TGCGCCAGCAGTGAGTATTTTAGCGGGACGAGGGCCTACGAGCAGTACTTC
CASSEYFSGTRAYEQYF
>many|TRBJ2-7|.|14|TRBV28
TGTGCCAGCAGGTTAGGGCGGGGCGCCTACGAGCAGTACTTC
CASRLGRGAYEQYF
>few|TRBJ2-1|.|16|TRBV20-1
TGCAGTGCTAGAGATGTGGTTGCGATTTCCTACAATGAGCAGTTCTTC
CSARDVVAISYNEQFF
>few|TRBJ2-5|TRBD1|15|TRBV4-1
TGCGCCAGCAGCCAAGGAGAGACAGGGGGAGAGACCCAGTACTTC
CASSQGETGGETQYF
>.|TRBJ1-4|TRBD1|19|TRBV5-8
TGTGCCAGCAGCGGAACACCGGGACAGGTTGTAGCGCCTAGTGAAAAACTGTTTTTT
CASSGTPGQVVAPSEKLFF
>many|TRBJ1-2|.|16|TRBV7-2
TGTGCCAGCAGCCCCGATGGTAGTAGGGCTACCTATGGCTACACCTTC
CASSPDGSRATYGYTF
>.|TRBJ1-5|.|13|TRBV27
TGTGCCAGCAGTTGGGGGGGAGGACAGCCCCAGCATTTT
CASSWGGGQPQHF
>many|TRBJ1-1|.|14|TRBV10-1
TGCGCCAGCAGTGATCGGGGTTTGAACACTGAAGCTTTCTTT
CASSDRGLNTEAFF
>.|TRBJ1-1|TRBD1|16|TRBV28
TGTGCCAGCAGTGCGTACCGAAGGACAGGGGCCACTGAAGCTTTCTTT
CASSAYRRTGATEAFF
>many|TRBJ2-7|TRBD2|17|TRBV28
TGTGCCAGCAGTTCATACAGCTCCGGGACTAGATCCTACGAGCAGTACTTC
CASSSYSSGTRSYEQYF
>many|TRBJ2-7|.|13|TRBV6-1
TGTGCCAGCAGACGCCAGGGGAGCGGGGAGCAGTACTTC
CASRRQGSGEQYF
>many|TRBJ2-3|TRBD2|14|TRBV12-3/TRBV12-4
TGTGCCAGCAGGCCTAGCGGGAGTTCAGATACGCAGTATTTT
CASRPSGSSDTQYF
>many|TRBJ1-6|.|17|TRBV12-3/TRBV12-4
TGTGCCAGTTTAGAAGGACTGTCTAATCGGTTGAAAGGTTCCCTCCACTTT
CASLEGLSNRLKGSLHF
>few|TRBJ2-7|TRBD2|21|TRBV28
TGTGCCAGCAGTTTATTTCGTAGCGGGAGTCGTATGGGGGCCCGAACCTATGCGCAGTACTTC
CASSLFRSGSRMGARTYAQYF
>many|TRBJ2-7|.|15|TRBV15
TGTGCCACCAGCAGAGCCGGAGTGCTCTCCTACGAGCAGTACTTC
CATSRAGVLSYEQYF
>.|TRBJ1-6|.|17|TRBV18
TGTGCCAGCTCACCACCCGCGCGAGGGGCTGGGGCTTCACCCCTCCACTTT
CASSPPARGAGASPLHF
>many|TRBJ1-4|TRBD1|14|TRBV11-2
TGTGCCAGCAGAAACAGACAGGGTGATGAAAAACTGTTTTTT
CASRNRQGDEKLFF
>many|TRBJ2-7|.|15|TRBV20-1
TGCAGTGCTAGAGATATGGCAGACAACTCCTACGAGCAGTACTTC
CSARDMADNSYEQYF
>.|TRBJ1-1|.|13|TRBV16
TGTGCCAGCAGCCAAGAGTCCGACACTGAAGCTTTCTTT
CASSQESDTEAFF
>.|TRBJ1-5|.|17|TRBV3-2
TGTGCCAGCAGCCCCGTAGCCTATTCTCCCCCAAATCAGCCCCAGCATTTT
CASSPVAYSPPNQPQHF
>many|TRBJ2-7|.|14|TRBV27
TGTGCCAGCAGTTTATTCCCGGGAGCCTCAGAGCAGTACTTC
CASSLFPGASEQYF
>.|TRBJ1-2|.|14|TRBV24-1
TGTGCCACCAGTGATGTCGCCTCGGACTATGGCTACACCTTC
CATSDVASDYGYTF
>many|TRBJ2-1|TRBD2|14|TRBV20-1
TGCAGTGCGCATAGCGGGAGGGCCTACAATGAGCAGTTCTTC
CSAHSGRAYNEQFF
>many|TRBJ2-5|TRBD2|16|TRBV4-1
TGCGCCAGCAGCCAAATACTAGCGCGGTTCCAAGAGACCCAGTACTTC
CASSQILARFQETQYF
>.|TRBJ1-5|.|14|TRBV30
TGTGCCTGGAGTGGGCAGGGGATTTTTCAGCCCCAGCATTTT
CAWSGQGIFQPQHF
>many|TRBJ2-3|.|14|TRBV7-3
TGTGCCAGCAGTTCCCAGGGTTACGGAGATACGCAGTATTTT
CASSSQGYGDTQYF
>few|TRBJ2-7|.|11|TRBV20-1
TGCAGTGCCCGAGGACAATACGAGCAGTACTTC
CSARGQYEQYF
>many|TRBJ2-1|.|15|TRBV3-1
TGTGCCAGCAGCCCCAAGCAGTTCGGGATCAATGAGCAGTTCTTC
CASSPKQFGINEQFF
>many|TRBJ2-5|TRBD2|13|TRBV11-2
TGTGCCAGCAGCTCGAACCGGGGGGGGACCCAGTACTTC
CASSSNRGGTQYF
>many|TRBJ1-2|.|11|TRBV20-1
TGCAGTGCGGGGACTAGCGGTGGCTACACCTTC
CSAGTSGGYTF
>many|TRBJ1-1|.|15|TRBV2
TGTGCCAGCAGTGAAGCCCCAGGGCTGAACACTGAAGCTTTCTTT
CASSEAPGLNTEAFF
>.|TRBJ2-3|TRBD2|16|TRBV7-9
TGTGCCAGCAGCTCCCCTAGCGGGAGAGACCAAGATACGCAGTATTTT
CASSSPSGRDQDTQYF
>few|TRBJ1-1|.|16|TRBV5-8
TGTGCCAGCAGCTCCTATTGGTCACCGACAGGCCTTGAAGCTTTCTTT
CASSSYWSPTGLEAFF
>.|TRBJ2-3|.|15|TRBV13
TGTGCCAGCAGCTCTCTAGCCGACTCGATGGATACGCAGTATTTT
CASSSLADSMDTQYF